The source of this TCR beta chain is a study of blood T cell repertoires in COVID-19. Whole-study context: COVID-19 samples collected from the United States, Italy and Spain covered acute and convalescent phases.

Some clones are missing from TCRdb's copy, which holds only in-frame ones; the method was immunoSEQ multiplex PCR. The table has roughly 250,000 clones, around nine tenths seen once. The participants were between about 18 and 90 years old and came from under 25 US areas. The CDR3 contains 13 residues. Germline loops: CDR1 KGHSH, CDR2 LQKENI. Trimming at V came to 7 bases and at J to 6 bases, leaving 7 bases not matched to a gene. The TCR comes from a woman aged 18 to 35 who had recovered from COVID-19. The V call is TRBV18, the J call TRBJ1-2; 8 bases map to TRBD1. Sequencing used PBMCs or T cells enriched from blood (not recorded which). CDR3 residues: CASLGLQGDGYTF. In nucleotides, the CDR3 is TGTGCCAGCTTAGGCCTACAGGGGGATGGCTACACCTTC.